This T cell receptor (beta chain) was recorded in a study of post-analysis software for immune sequencing data. Study as a whole: Relapsing-remitting, secondary progressive and progressive-relapsing courses of multiple sclerosis were included. Study observations and caveats: Comparison with controls showed significantly lower normalized Chao1 diversity in multiple sclerosis patients. F measure showed strong co-clustering of same-batch samples. The study found TRBV5-6, TRBV5-1 and TRBV20-1 among a few TRBV segments more frequent in patients than controls.

Comments on this clonotype: Its target is not known.

The CDR3 is made up of 15 amino acids. Germline CDR1 reads DFQATT; CDR2 reads SNEGSKA (reference sequence). J lost 3 bases, V lost 1 base, and 8 bases had no gene match. Incorporated into the TCR beta cDNA libraries were unique molecular identifiers, which served to reduce PCR and sequencing biases. MiXCR was run by TCRdb on the PCR reads, yielding one entry per CDR3 protein. Here the sample spans 380,000 or so distinct CDR3 sequences, about a third being singletons. Sequenced input: blood. The chain is built from TRBV20-1 and TRBJ2-5, with TRBD2 identical over 7 bases. The sequence came from a girl aged 10 to 17 with multiple sclerosis. The CDR3 reads CSARGRPSGEETQYF. For the CDR3, the DNA is TGCAGTGCTAGAGGCCGGCCTAGCGGAGAAGAGACCCAGTACTTC.